This entry lists 30 T cell receptor beta chains sequenced from one sample in a study of shared clonotypes between healthy human individuals. The repertoire was sequenced with immunoSEQ multiplex PCR; TCRdb's copy has only in-frame clones and lacks some. The sample carries around 1,900,000 clones, just under 95% recorded once. Cells designated naive CD8 were CD45RO-negative and were positively selected for CCR7, with terminally differentiated effector memory CD45RA+ cells excluded. Sample: naive CD8+ T cells from PBMCs. These TCRs come from a man aged 18-30 years in good health. Some clones in this sample may be carry-over from other donors' samples.

The rearrangement links TRBV28 to TRBJ2-7; 8 nucleotides match TRBD2. CDR3 length: 14 residues. Germline V gene sequence: CDR1 MDHEN, CDR2 SYDVKM. V lost 6 bases and J lost 5; bases outside the gene matches: 9. CDR3 protein: CASSRTSRYHEQYF. The CDR3 region has the DNA TGTGCCAGCAGCCGGACTAGCAGATACCACGAGCAGTACTTC.

With respect to this clone: The identical CDR3 is also encoded by other nucleotide sequences in the sample. J is TRBJ1-1 and V is TRBV5-1; D ambiguous. Germline lookup yields CDR1 SGHRS and CDR2 YFSETQ. With 0 bases removed from V and 4 bases from J, the gap between germline ends came to 4 bases. The CDR3 has 12 amino acids. DNA of the CDR3: TGCGCCAGCAGCTTGGTTGGCACTGAAGCTTTCTTT. This translates into CASSLVGTEAFF.

The chain employs TRBV5-6 and TRBJ1-1; the D gene is possibly TRBD1 (5 bases). The CDR3 loop spans 15 amino acids. Between the trimmed V and J ends, which lost 0 bases and 7 bases, there was a span of 16 bases. Germline values: CDR1 SGHDT, CDR2 YYEEEE. The CDR3 DNA reads as TGTGCCAGCAGCTTGGCCCTCAGGGCCATCGGTGAAGCTTTCTTT. Translated: CASSLALRAIGEAFF.

This chain links TRBV7-9 with TRBJ2-2, with TRBD1 matching 8 bases. The germline gives CDR1 SEHNR, CDR2 FQNEAQ (reference sequence). This CDR3 is built from 15 residues. J was trimmed by 2 bases and V by 5 bases; bases with no gene match: 4. CDR3 sequence reads: CASSRTGGNTGELFF. DNA of the CDR3: TGTGCCAGCAGCCGAACAGGGGGAAACACCGGGGAGCTGTTTTTT.

The chain combines TRBV13 with TRBJ2-1; 9 bases map to TRBD1. The CDR3 length is 16 residues. Trimming cost V 0 bases and J 3 bases; bases outside gene matches: 3. From germline, CDR1 is PRHDT and CDR2 FYEKMQ (reference sequence). The CDR3 bases are TGTGCCAGCAGCTTAGGGGGGACAGGGCTCTACAATGAGCAGTTCTTC. Encoded protein: CASSLGGTGLYNEQFF.

The chain carries TRBV7-8 and TRBJ2-7; the match to TRBD2 covers 14 bases. This CDR3 comprises 15 residues. V lost 5 bases, J lost 5 bases, and 5 bases stayed unmatched. The germline V gene has CDR1 SGHVS and CDR2 FQNEAQ. The CDR3 DNA follows: TGTGCCAGCAGCCTGACTAGCGGGAGGGCCGACGAGCAGTACTTC. Translating it yields CASSLTSGRADEQYF.

The rearrangement uses TRBV27 and TRBJ2-3; D not resolved. V dropped 3 bases and J dropped 4 bases, with 8 bases sitting between them. Germline assignment: CDR1 MNHEY and CDR2 SMNVEV (reference sequence). The CDR3 is 13 residues long. For the CDR3, the DNA is TGTGCCAGCAGTTTTACCCGGGCAGATACGCAGTATTTT. It codes for CASSFTRADTQYF.

A single count supports this clone. V is TRBV9 and J is TRBJ1-2; TRBD1 might be the D (6 bases). This CDR3 is 16 amino acids long. Trimming left V 2 bases short and J 4 bases short, with 18 bases between. Germline CDR1 is SGDLS and CDR2 is YYNGEE. In DNA form, the CDR3 reads TGTGCCAGCAGCGTGAACAGGGCTATGGGTGCCTATGGCTACACCTTC. This encodes CASSVNRAMGAYGYTF.

The chain combines TRBV9 with TRBJ2-5; 13 bases align to TRBD2. The V gene's germline CDR1 is SGDLS and CDR2 YYNGEE. The CDR3 sequence is 16 residues long. With 4 bases clipped from V and 2 bases from J, the junction kept 5 bases outside the gene matches. Written as DNA, the CDR3 is TGTGCCAGCAGCCTCGGGGGACTAGCGGGACAAGAGACCCAGTACTTC. Its translation: CASSLGGLAGQETQYF.

This chain joins TRBV28 and TRBJ1-2, with D hard to call. This CDR3 is 14 amino acids long. V lost 3 bases to trimming and J lost 4 bases, with 12 bases between them. Germline lookup yields CDR1 MDHEN and CDR2 SYDVKM. CDR3 in amino acids: CASSFGIQRYGYTF. In DNA form, the CDR3 reads TGTGCCAGCAGTTTCGGGATACAGCGCTATGGCTACACCTTC.

V is TRBV27 and J is TRBJ2-1; TRBD2 might be the D (6 bases). The germline V and J ends were trimmed by 0 bases and 8 bases, with 17 bases remaining between them. Germline CDR1 is MNHEY and CDR2 is SMNVEV (reference sequence). This CDR3 contains 16 residues. CDR3 sequence: CASSLSSGETLYEQFF. As DNA, the CDR3 is TGTGCCAGCAGTTTATCATCGGGGGAGACTTTGTATGAGCAGTTCTTC.

The rearrangement uses TRBV28 and TRBJ2-4; D not resolved. CDR1 and CDR2 from the germline V gene are MDHEN and SYDVKM. This CDR3 has 16 residues. V lost 5 bases, J lost 0 bases, and 14 bases lay in between. DNA of the CDR3: TGTGCCAGCAGTACCCTGTATAGCCTAGCCAAAAACATTCAGTACTTC. The encoded protein is CASSTLYSLAKNIQYF.

The chain has TRBV27 and TRBJ2-5; tentatively, D is TRBD1 (6 bases). Looked up from germline, CDR1 is MNHEY and CDR2 is SMNVEV (reference sequence). Trimming took 4 bases from V and 2 from J, leaving 17 bases between them. This CDR3 contains 16 residues. This chain's CDR3 is CASSSLGATGQETQYF. The CDR3, as DNA: TGTGCCAGCAGTTCCCTGGGGGCCACAGGGCAAGAGACCCAGTACTTC.

The chain carries TRBV10-2 and TRBJ2-5; the D call may be TRBD1 or TRBD2 (5 bases each). The CDR3 is 15 amino acids. The germline CDR1 and CDR2 sequences are WSHSY and SAAADI. Trimming shortened V by 0 bases and J by 1 base, and 9 bases separated the two germline ends. The CDR3 reads CASSESGAVQETQYF. The CDR3 region has the DNA TGCGCCAGCAGTGAGTCCGGGGCAGTCCAAGAGACCCAGTACTTC.

Worth noting for this clone: A read error may be the cause here, since a much bigger clone is one base away. The identical CDR3 is also encoded by other nucleotide sequences in the sample. This chain uses TRBV27 with TRBJ2-7; D may be TRBD1 (6 bases). The CDR3 covers 13 residues. V dropped 3 bases and J dropped 3 bases, with 9 bases sitting between them. CDR1 is MNHEY and CDR2 is SMNVEV in the germline V gene (reference sequence). The CDR3 bases are TGTGCCAGCAGTTTTGGACAGAGCTACGAGCAGTACTTC. Translated, it gives CASSFGQSYEQYF.

Concerning this clone itself: Within the sample, other DNA sequences also encode this same CDR3. V is TRBV27 and J is TRBJ1-1; D ambiguous. The CDR3 spans 13 residues. Germline V lookup: CDR1 MNHEY, CDR2 SMNVEV (reference sequence). Trimming took 3 bases from V and 2 from J, leaving 7 bases between them. The CDR3 bases are TGTGCCAGCAGTTTTAGTCTCAACACTGAAGCTTTCTTT. Its translation is CASSFSLNTEAFF.

This clone was observed a single time. CDR3 in DNA: TGCAGCGTTGAAGTTGTGGACAGGGGCGTTACTGAAGCTTTCTTT. As protein: CSVEVVDRGVTEAFF. The V and J genes are TRBV29-1 and TRBJ1-1; the match to TRBD1 covers 9 bases. The trim removed 1 base at V and 5 bases at J, leaving 8 bases unmatched. Germline loops: CDR1 SQVTM, CDR2 ANQGSEA. This CDR3 contains 15 residues.

The chain employs TRBV7-2 and TRBJ1-1; a weak D match, TRBD1 (6 bases). The CDR3 consists of 15 residues. V lost 3 bases to trimming and J lost 4 bases, with 15 bases between them. Germline values: CDR1 SGHTA, CDR2 FQGNSA. The CDR3 region has the DNA TGTGCCAGCAGCTTGGACCAGGGGAGGGGCACTGAAGCTTTCTTT. Protein sequence: CASSLDQGRGTEAFF.

The gene calls are TRBV2 and TRBJ1-2; D unclear. Trimming stripped 10 bases from V and 4 bases from J, with 16 bases between. Germline CDR1 reads SNHLY; CDR2 reads FYNNEI. The CDR3 totals 13 residues. CDR3 amino acids: CATLGGNLYGYTF. The CDR3 coding sequence is TGTGCCACCCTGGGCGGGAACCTCTATGGCTACACCTTC. Full variable domain (remainder filled in from reference TRBV2 and TRBJ1-2): EPEVTQTPSHQVTQMGQEVILRCVPISNHLYFYWYRQILGQKVEFLVSFYNNEISEKSEIFDDQFSVERPDGSNFTLKIRSTKLEDSAMYFCATLGGNLYGYTFGSGTRLTVV.

This clone was seen once. V is TRBV14 and J is TRBJ2-7, with TRBD1 as a possible D gene (6 bases). Trimming removed 4 bases from V and 5 bases from J, with 33 bases in between. Germline V gene data show CDR1 as SGHDN and CDR2 as FVKESK. This CDR3 spans 20 amino acids. The CDR3 sequence is CASSLRRIRQDAIKLNEQYF. CDR3 DNA: TGTGCCAGCAGCCTAAGAAGAATTCGACAGGACGCCATCAAGCTAAACGAGCAGTACTTC.

The V and J genes are TRBV2 and TRBJ1-3; maybe TRBD1 (6 bases). Germline V lookup: CDR1 SNHLY, CDR2 FYNNEI. V dropped 3 bases and J dropped 3 bases, with 12 bases sitting between them. CDR3 length: 15 amino acids. The CDR3 sequence: CASSEGQGYGNTIYF. CDR3 bases: TGTGCCAGCAGTGAGGGGCAGGGGTATGGAAACACCATATATTTT.

CDR3 protein: CASSAVAGDTQYF. The CDR3 DNA sequence: TGTGCCAGCAGTGCAGTCGCCGGAGATACGCAGTATTTT. This sequence joins TRBV2 and TRBJ2-3; D gene uncertain. In germline, CDR1 is SNHLY, CDR2 FYNNEI. V was clipped by 4 bases and J by 5 bases, with 10 bases between them. CDR3 length: 13 residues.

The rearrangement joins TRBV7-9 to TRBJ2-7, with D possibly being TRBD1 or TRBD2 (5 bases each). Per the germline V gene, CDR1 is SEHNR and CDR2 is FQNEAQ (reference sequence). CDR3 length: 15 amino acids. V was clipped by 5 bases and J by 7 bases, with 21 bases between them. CDR3 amino acids: CASSTRTAERGEQYF. CDR3 in DNA: TGTGCCAGCAGCACAAGGACGGCAGAGAGGGGAGAGCAGTACTTC.

In its sample, this clone was seen once. CDR3: CASSLASVSGNTIYF. The DNA for the CDR3 is TGTGCCAGCAGCTTAGCTTCGGTCTCTGGAAACACCATATATTTT. The chain employs TRBV7-8 and TRBJ1-3; no definite D call. The CDR3 extends over 15 amino acids. V was shortened by 0 bases and J by 0 bases, with 6 bases between the two germline ends. The germline CDR1 and CDR2 sequences are SGHVS and FQNEAQ.

The chain uses TRBV5-8 and TRBJ2-1; D not resolved. Deletions cut 2 bases from V and 8 bases from J, with 14 bases between. CDR3 size: 14 residues. Per germline, CDR1 SGHTS and CDR2 YDEGEE. The CDR3 DNA sequence: TGTGCCAGCAGCTTTCTAATTGGGCAGCATGAGCAGTTCTTC. This translates into CASSFLIGQHEQFF.

The chain recombines TRBV5-3 with TRBJ2-3; D is uncertain. TRBV5-3 is identified as an open reading frame with a role that is uncertain. CDR3 length: 16 residues. V lost 3 bases and J lost 1, with 15 bases in between. The CDR3: CARSSPTARGTDTQYF. CDR3 in DNA: TGTGCCAGAAGCTCCCCCACGGCAAGGGGCACAGATACGCAGTATTTT.

Turning to this clone: The identical CDR3 is also encoded by other nucleotide sequences in the sample. This chain uses TRBV6-1 with TRBJ2-7, with a weak D call TRBD2 (6 bases). Germline assignment: CDR1 MNHNS and CDR2 SASEGT. The ends were cut back, 0 bases at V and 2 bases at J, with 11 bases in the middle. The CDR3 runs to 15 residues. CDR3 residues: CASSEAGRGPYEQYF. CDR3 coding DNA: TGTGCCAGCAGTGAAGCGGGGCGGGGTCCCTACGAGCAGTACTTC.

Regarding this clone: The identical CDR3 is also encoded by other nucleotide sequences in the sample. The chain employs TRBV18 and TRBJ1-1; D is possibly TRBD1 (6 bases). The germline V and J ends were trimmed by 0 bases and 5 bases, with 10 bases remaining between them. The CDR3 runs to 14 residues. In germline, CDR1 is KGHSH, CDR2 LQKENI. The CDR3 bases are TGTGCCAGCTCACCACCGGGGGCCGGGACTGAAGCTTTCTTT. This codes for CASSPPGAGTEAFF.

The gene calls are TRBV7-9 and TRBJ2-5; the match to TRBD2 covers 7 bases. Germline trimming cut 0 bases from V and 6 bases from J; bases unmatched to any gene: 7. CDR3 length: 15 amino acids. Germline V gives CDR1 SEHNR, CDR2 FQNEAQ (reference sequence). The CDR3 loop is CASSLAVGREQTQYF. The CDR3, as DNA: TGTGCCAGCAGCTTAGCGGTCGGGCGGGAGCAGACCCAGTACTTC. Drawing the rest from reference TRBV7-9 and TRBJ2-5, the complete variable domain is DTGVSQNPRHKITKRGQNVTFRCDPISEHNRLYWYRQTLGQGPEFLTYFQNEAQLEKSRLLSDRFSAERPKGSFSTLEIQRTEQGDSAMYLCASSLAVGREQTQYFGPGTRLLVL.

CDR3 bases: TGTGCCAGCAGCTTAGGACTAGCCCTAGGGGAGCAGTTCTTC. Translating gives CASSLGLALGEQFF. The chain is built from TRBV7-9 and TRBJ2-1; TRBD2 matches 7 bases. V shed 1 base and J 10 bases; nucleotides not matched to a gene: 7. Germline V gene lookup returns CDR1 SEHNR and CDR2 FQNEAQ (reference sequence). CDR3 length: 14 residues.